The present TCR beta chain was sequenced within a study of memory CD4+ T cells and cytomegalovirus serostatus. Study in general: This sample comes from healthy Belgian adults, 8 to 10 CMV seropositive, approximately 23 seronegative. Study observations and caveats: CMV serostatus prediction reached median AUC approximately 0.95, or 0.91 with US-trained model.

Clones were read by immunoSEQ multiplex PCR, and TCRdb kept only the in-frame ones, dropping some. The sample comprises approximately 40,000 clones, over 65% of which are singletons, and 6.4% rests with the top ten. Trimming stripped 2 bases from V and 7 bases from J, with 15 bases between. Germline V gene data show CDR1 as MGHDK and CDR2 as SYGVNS. This CDR3 region has 15 residues. The sort gate was single viable CD3+CD4+CD8-CD45RO+ cells for memory CD4+ T cells. CMV serostatus came from serum IgG against pp150, pp28, p38, p52. After thawing, CD4+ T cells were positively selected. About this clone itself: Its antigen is not identified.

The receptor comes from an adult in good health and CMV-seronegative. The sequenced sample was memory CD4+ T cells from blood. The V call is TRBV25-1, the J call TRBJ2-1; a possible D gene is TRBD2 (5 bases). The CDR3: CASSEPREGWNEQFF. CDR3 DNA: TGTGCCAGCAGTGAACCCCGAGAGGGTTGGAATGAGCAGTTCTTC.